A selection of T cell receptor beta chains follows, all from one sample in a study of blood T cell repertoires in COVID-19. Here immunoSEQ multiplex PCR was the method, and the copy in TCRdb shows in-frame clones only, minus some. The sample holds about 100,000 clones, about 90% seen once. The specimen was peripheral blood. All receptors come from a man in his fifties with acute or convalescent COVID-19. CDR3s include the opening cysteine and the closing phenylalanine or tryptophan. Each record gives: CDR3 DNA, CDR3 protein, D gene, clone size, J gene, V gene. The D gene is left open where the match is weak. Some rows have no size entry. The others give once, few or many, or a class for an expanded clone.

TGTGCCAGCAGCCTCTCAGGGGCCCTATCACCCCTCCACTTT | CASSLSGALSPLHF | . | . | TRBJ1-6 | TRBV7-3
TGTGCCAGCAGCTTAGTGGGCAAAAGCTATGGCTACACCTTC | CASSLVGKSYGYTF | . | . | TRBJ1-2 | TRBV7-2
TGTGCCAGCAGCCTTAACGGGGAGTCGTATAATTCACCCCTCCACTTT | CASSLNGESYNSPLHF | . | . | TRBJ1-6 | TRBV9
TGTGCCAGCAGCTTCGGGTCATCTGGAAACACCATATATTTT | CASSFGSSGNTIYF | . | few | TRBJ1-3 | TRBV13
TGTGCCAGCAGGCGGACAGGGGGGAGCAATCAGCCCCAGCATTTT | CASRRTGGSNQPQHF | TRBD1 | . | TRBJ1-5 | TRBV28
TGTGCCAGCAGTTTAACATTCTCGTACGAGCAGTACTTC | CASSLTFSYEQYF | . | . | TRBJ2-7 | TRBV27
TGTGCCAGCAGCCCCCAGCGGGGGGGTTTCTTT | CASSPQRGGFF | . | . | TRBJ1-1 | TRBV9
TGTGCCAGCGGCCGGGGAATGAGGGACACCGGGGAGCTGTTTTTT | CASGRGMRDTGELFF | . | few | TRBJ2-2 | TRBV11-3
TGTGCCATCAGTGAGCACGGGGGTCCTGGCTACACCTTC | CAISEHGGPGYTF | . | . | TRBJ1-2 | TRBV10-3
TGTGCCAGCAGCAGGGGACAGGCAGAGAATTCACCCCTCCACTTT | CASSRGQAENSPLHF | TRBD1 | . | TRBJ1-6 | TRBV5-4
TGTGCCAGCTCACTCGAACAGGGGGACTCTGGAAACACCATATATTTT | CASSLEQGDSGNTIYF | TRBD1 | . | TRBJ1-3 | TRBV18
TGTGCCAGCACTAATACCCTGAACACCGGGGAGCTGTTTTTT | CASTNTLNTGELFF | . | . | TRBJ2-2 | TRBV6-5
TGTGCCAGCAGCTTGCCTATTGGGACAGGGGATACCGGGGAGCTGTTTTTT | CASSLPIGTGDTGELFF | TRBD1 | . | TRBJ2-2 | TRBV5-6
TGTGCCTGGAGTCCCTTCATTGGCAGTATGAACACTGAAGCTTTCTTT | CAWSPFIGSMNTEAFF | . | . | TRBJ1-1 | TRBV30
TGTGCCAGCAGCCAAGATCGAAACATTCAGTACTTC | CASSQDRNIQYF | . | . | TRBJ2-4 | TRBV14
TGCGCCAGCAGCCAAGTCCCCCAGGGCAGGGGATCAGGAAACACCATATATTTT | CASSQVPQGRGSGNTIYF | . | once | TRBJ1-3 | TRBV4-1
TGTGCCAGCAGCCAAGGGGTCTACGAGCAGTACTTC | CASSQGVYEQYF | . | . | TRBJ2-7 | TRBV7-9
TGTGCCAGCAGTCCTCCGGGACTAGCGACAGATACGCAGTATTTT | CASSPPGLATDTQYF | TRBD2 | . | TRBJ2-3 | TRBV2
TGCGCCAGCCCCACCAGGGTTATTAATGAAAAACTGTTTTTT | CASPTRVINEKLFF | . | . | TRBJ1-4 | TRBV5-1
TGTGCCAGCAGTGAAATGGGCGGGTCTGGGGATGAGCAGTTCTTC | CASSEMGGSGDEQFF | . | . | TRBJ2-1 | TRBV6-1
TGTGCCAGCAGCTCCGGACAGGAGCTAACCTACGAGCAGTACTTC | CASSSGQELTYEQYF | TRBD1 | . | TRBJ2-7 | TRBV7-2
TGCAGTGCTAGCGTCGATGAAAAACTGTTTTTT | CSASVDEKLFF | . | . | TRBJ1-4 | TRBV20-1
TGTGCCAGCAGGCAGCGAAGGACAAACGCTGAAGCTTTCTTT | CASRQRRTNAEAFF | . | . | TRBJ1-1 | TRBV27
TGTGCCAGCAGCCTCCGACAGGGGAGCACAGATACGCAGTATTTT | CASSLRQGSTDTQYF | TRBD1 | . | TRBJ2-3 | TRBV11-3
TGCGCCAGCAGCAGGGAGGATACGCAGTATTTT | CASSREDTQYF | . | once | TRBJ2-3 | TRBV5-1
TGTGCCAGCAGTTACACGGGACAGGGGGTAGGCTACACCTTC | CASSYTGQGVGYTF | TRBD1 | . | TRBJ1-2 | TRBV6-5
TGTGCCAGCAGTGATCCCAATACCGGGGAGCTGTTTTTT | CASSDPNTGELFF | . | . | TRBJ2-2 | TRBV25-1
TGTGCCAGCAGCCCGGGATTGAACACTGAAGCTTTCTTT | CASSPGLNTEAFF | . | . | TRBJ1-1 | TRBV6-5
TGTGCCAGCAGTAAAGACAGGGGATACTCACCCCTCCACTTT | CASSKDRGYSPLHF | TRBD1 | . | TRBJ1-6 | TRBV2
TGTGCCAGCAGTTTGAGGGATACGCAGTATTTT | CASSLRDTQYF | . | . | TRBJ2-3 | TRBV12-3/TRBV12-4
TGTGCCAGTCGTGCGAACACCGGGGAGCTGTTTTTT | CASRANTGELFF | . | . | TRBJ2-2 | TRBV28
TGTGCCAGCAGTCCCGGTACCCGTAATGAAAAACTGTTTTTT | CASSPGTRNEKLFF | . | . | TRBJ1-4 | TRBV6-6
TGTGCCAGCAGTCGGACTAGCGGGGGTCTCGGGGAGCTGTTTTTT | CASSRTSGGLGELFF | TRBD2 | . | TRBJ2-2 | TRBV2
TGTGCCAGCAGTTACCGACAGGGGCTTAGCAATCAGCCCCAGCATTTT | CASSYRQGLSNQPQHF | TRBD1 | . | TRBJ1-5 | TRBV6-2/TRBV6-3
TGTGCCAGCAGTTCAGCGGGGGGCACAACATATGAGCAGTTCTTC | CASSSAGGTTYEQFF | TRBD2 | . | TRBJ2-1 | TRBV27
TGTGCCAGCAGCCCAAACCTACGCGGGGGTGGAACTGAAGCTTTCTTT | CASSPNLRGGGTEAFF | . | . | TRBJ1-1 | TRBV11-3
TGTGCCAGCAGCTCCTTGCAGGGTACAGATACGCAGTATTTT | CASSSLQGTDTQYF | . | . | TRBJ2-3 | TRBV7-9
TGTGCCAGCAGCTTAGGACAAGGTATTATCAATCAGCCCCAGCATTTT | CASSLGQGIINQPQHF | . | . | TRBJ1-5 | TRBV11-2
TGTGCCAGCAGCCAAGATATTTCTCCAGGGACCCAGTACTTC | CASSQDISPGTQYF | . | . | TRBJ2-5 | TRBV4-2
TGCGCCAGCAGAAGGGAAGCGGGCCTTGCCTCCTACGAGCAGTACTTC | CASRREAGLASYEQYF | . | . | TRBJ2-7 | TRBV5-1